The 25 T cell receptor beta chains listed next were all sequenced from one sample in a study of T cell clonality in common variable immunodeficiency. Repertoires were generated with immunoSEQ multiplex PCR, while TCRdb's copy carries only in-frame clones and drops some. The sample yields tens of thousands of clones, without any singletons. Sequencing was carried out using peripheral blood mononuclear cells. These receptors were obtained from a person aged 18 to 75 in good health.

Ten or more counts support this clone. The read gets to within 3 residues of the CDR3 end, and the germline J gene fills in the rest. The chain employs TRBV20-1 and TRBJ2-3, with 12 bases fitting TRBD2. The CDR3 spans 15 residues. The V gene end was trimmed by 4 bases and the J gene end by 3 bases; junction bases not matched to a gene: 5. CDR1 is DFQATT and CDR2 is SNEGSKA in the germline V gene (reference sequence). The part of the CDR3 DNA that was read is TGCAGTGCTACCCCTAGCGGGAGGGCTACAGATACG. Translating it yields CSATPSGRATDT. The full CDR3 is CSATPSGRATDTQYF.

This clone was counted ten times or more. The CDR3 extends 3 residues past the end of the read, so its final part is completed from the germline J gene. The chain carries TRBV24-1 and TRBJ2-1; 7 bases fit TRBD2. CDR3 size: 15 residues. Unmatched junction bases numbered 7, after V lost 2 bases and J lost 7 bases. The germline gives CDR1 KGHDR, CDR2 SFDVKD. CDR3 DNA (partial): TGTGCCACCAGTGATTGGGGGGGACCTCGGAATGAG. Residues: CATSDWGGPRNE. The full-length CDR3 reads as CATSDWGGPRNEQFF.

The sample holds many counts of this clone. The CDR3 is cut off 3 residues early in the read; its end comes from the germline J gene. The chain is built from TRBV29-1 and TRBJ2-7; TRBD1 might be the D (6 bases). CDR1 and CDR2 (germline): SQVTM, ANQGSEA. This CDR3 is 12 amino acids long. Deletions cut 5 bases from V and 5 bases from J, with 13 bases between. The CDR3 region is CSVQKDSHEQYF. Partial CDR3 DNA: TGCAGCGTTCAGAAGGACAGCCACGAG.

This clone was counted ten times or more. Read sequence stops 3 residues before the CDR3 end, and the germline J gene provides the missing end. The chain recombines TRBV18 with TRBJ1-1; 9 nucleotides line up with TRBD1. V trimming: 3 bases; J trimming: 6 bases; junction bases outside the gene matches: 5. CDR3 size: 14 residues. CDR1 is KGHSH, CDR2 LQKENI, per germline. The CDR3 loop is CASSPGQGRPEAFF. The CDR3 bases that were read are TGTGCCAGCTCACCCGGACAGGGGAGGCCTGAA.

The sample holds many counts of this clone. The CDR3 end is not reached by the read, which stops 3 residues before it; the germline J gene fills it in. The rearrangement uses TRBV5-5 and TRBJ1-6; possibly TRBD1 for D (6 bases). In germline, CDR1 is SGHKS, CDR2 YYEKEE (reference sequence). CDR3 size: 13 residues. V was cut by 0 bases and J by 8 bases, with 6 bases left in between. CDR3 region: CASSLGTDSPLHF. The sequenced CDR3 bases are TGTGCCAGCAGCTTGGGGACAGATTCACCC.

In its sample, this clone was seen many times. Read data end 3 residues before the CDR3 end; the end is taken from the germline J gene. V gene TRBV30 combines with J gene TRBJ2-5; TRBD1 might be the D (6 bases). CDR3 length: 13 amino acids. In germline, CDR1 is GTSNPN, CDR2 SVGIG (reference sequence). CDR3 sequence reads: CAGERTAQETQYF. The sequenced CDR3 bases are TGTGCGGGGGAAAGGACAGCCCAAGAGACC.

This clone was counted at least ten times. The DNA ends 3 residues before the CDR3 does, and the rest of the CDR3 is filled in from the germline J gene. The chain has TRBV20-1 and TRBJ2-1, with TRBD2 matching 7 bases. CDR1 and CDR2 from the germline V gene are DFQATT and SNEGSKA (reference sequence). The CDR3 totals 14 residues. Germline trimming cut 5 bases from V and 4 bases from J; bases unmatched to any gene: 8. Incomplete CDR3 DNA: TGCAGTGCTCCCGCCCCGCGGGAGTACAATGAG. Its protein product is CSAPAPREYNE. The entire CDR3 protein reads CSAPAPREYNEQFF.

This clone was seen ten or more times. The CDR3 end is not reached by the read, which stops 3 residues before it; the germline J gene fills it in. J is TRBJ1-6 and V is TRBV7-3; no definite D call. The CDR3 loop spans 14 amino acids. Trimming left V 4 bases short and J 9 bases short, with 13 bases between. The germline V gene encodes CDR1 SGHTA and CDR2 FQGTGA. The CDR3 bases that were read are TGTGCCAGCAGCTCCGGGTCTTCGGGTTCACCC. Amino acid sequence: CASSSGSSGSP. The whole CDR3 sequence reads CASSSGSSGSPLHF.

At least ten counts were recorded for this clone. The sequenced part of the CDR3 DNA is TGTGCCAGCAGCCTCTACACAGATACG. The encoded protein is CASSLYTDT. The entire CDR3 reads CASSLYTDTQYF. This chain links TRBV7-2 with TRBJ2-3, with D unclear. The read halts 3 residues ahead of the CDR3 end, with the missing end drawn from the germline J gene. CDR1 is SGHTA, CDR2 FQGNSA, per germline. V lost 5 bases to trimming and J lost 2 bases, with 5 bases between them. The CDR3 loop spans 12 amino acids. The full variable domain, in which reference TRBV7-2 and TRBJ2-3 provide the parts outside the CDR3, is GAGVSQSPSNKVTEKGKDVELRCDPISGHTALYWYRQSLGQGLEFLIYFQGNSAPDKSGLPSDRFSAERTGGSVSTLTIQRTQQEDSAVYLCASSLYTDTQYFGPGTRLTVL.

This clone was observed at least ten times. The CDR3 end falls 3 residues outside the read, so it is completed with the germline J gene. The gene calls are TRBV4-2 and TRBJ2-7; 7 nucleotides align to TRBD2. This CDR3 spans 16 amino acids. Germline CDR1 and CDR2: LGHNA and YNFKEQ. After removal of 0 bases from V and 0 bases from J, the junction contained 5 bases not matched to a gene. The CDR3 region is CASSQDGSSGSYEQYF. CDR3 bases read: TGTGCCAGCAGCCAAGATGGGTCTAGCGGCTCCTACGAG.

This clone appeared many times. Read coverage stops 3 residues before the CDR3 terminus; the germline J gene supplies the remainder. The chain recombines TRBV5-1 with TRBJ2-5; D is undetermined. CDR1 SGHRS and CDR2 YFSETQ come from the germline V gene. This CDR3 has 15 residues. V dropped 0 bases and J dropped 3 bases, with 12 bases sitting between them. The CDR3: CASSLAGGGEETQYF. The CDR3 DNA, read in part, is TGCGCCAGCAGCTTGGCCGGTGGCGGTGAAGAGACC.

This clone was found many times. The read falls 3 residues short of the CDR3 end, and the missing part is taken from the germline J gene. This chain uses TRBV19 with TRBJ2-7, with D possibly being TRBD1 (6 bases). Trimming cost V 4 bases and J 1 base, with 14 bases left between them. Germline values: CDR1 LNHDA, CDR2 SQIVND (reference sequence). CDR3 length equals 15 residues. The covered CDR3 bases are TGTGCCAGTAGTAACTCGGGACAACTTTCCTACGAG. Its protein is CASSNSGQLSYE. The full CDR3 sequence reads CASSNSGQLSYEQYF. Supplemented by reference TRBV19 and TRBJ2-7, the full variable domain reads DGGITQSPKYLFRKEGQNVTLSCEQNLNHDAMYWYRQDPGQGLRLIYYSQIVNDFQKGDIAEGYSVSREKKESFPLTVTSAQKNPTAFYLCASSNSGQLSYEQYFGPGTRLTVT.

This clone was picked up many times. The read is 3 residues too short to cover the CDR3 end, so that end is filled in from the germline J gene. This sequence joins TRBV19 and TRBJ1-5; D is unresolved. This CDR3 is built from 13 residues. V shed 0 bases and J shed 5 bases, with 5 bases lying between them. Germline CDR1 is LNHDA and CDR2 is SQIVND (reference sequence). The CDR3 sequence is CASSIELYQPQHF. The DNA read from the CDR3 is TGTGCCAGTAGTATAGAACTTTATCAGCCC.

This clone was seen many times. The DNA ends 3 residues before the CDR3 does, and the rest of the CDR3 is filled in from the germline J gene. J is TRBJ2-1 and V is TRBV7-8; D could derive from TRBD1 or TRBD2 (5 bases each). Looked up from germline, CDR1 is SGHVS and CDR2 is FQNEAQ. This CDR3 comprises 15 residues. Trimming cost V 6 bases and J 1 base, with 13 bases left between them. Incomplete CDR3 DNA: TGTGCCAGCAGTAAGGAGAGGGGATCCTACAATGAG. Protein product: CASSKERGSYNE. The CDR3 as a whole reads CASSKERGSYNEQFF.

A word on this clone: The read halts 3 residues ahead of the CDR3 end, with the missing end drawn from the germline J gene. The V and J genes are TRBV19 and TRBJ2-1; 7 positions match TRBD1. Germline trimming cut 9 bases from V and 4 bases from J; bases unmatched to any gene: 12. The CDR3 spans 15 residues. CDR1 is LNHDA, CDR2 SQIVND, per germline (reference sequence). This CDR3 is CASSPGAGGYNEQFF. CDR3 bases read: TGTGCCAGCTCCCCCGGGGCAGGGGGATACAATGAG.

This clone showed up many times. The read gets to within 3 residues of the CDR3 end, and the germline J gene fills in the rest. V usage is TRBV18 and J usage is TRBJ2-5, with D perhaps matching TRBD2 (5 bases). Trimming took 0 bases from V and 1 from J, leaving 9 bases between them. This CDR3 is built from 15 residues. Per germline, CDR1 KGHSH and CDR2 LQKENI. The DNA read from the CDR3 is TGTGCCAGCTCACCACCGCGGGCAGGCCAAGAGACC. Protein product: CASSPPRAGQET. The full CDR3 protein reads CASSPPRAGQETQYF.

The sample holds a few counts of this clone. Coverage ceases 3 residues before the CDR3 finishes, and the germline J gene fills in the end. This sequence joins TRBV7-9 and TRBJ1-2; 7 bases map to TRBD1. The CDR3 has 14 residues. The germline V gene encodes CDR1 SEHNR and CDR2 FQNEAQ (reference sequence). J was trimmed by 3 bases and V by 3 bases; bases with no gene match: 4. The covered CDR3 bases are TGTGCCAGCAGCTTTTACACAGGGGACTATGGC. Translated: CASSFYTGDYG. The full CDR3 protein reads CASSFYTGDYGYTF. The whole variable domain, remainder taken from reference TRBV7-9 and TRBJ1-2, is DTGVSQNPRHKITKRGQNVTFRCDPISEHNRLYWYRQTLGQGPEFLTYFQNEAQLEKSRLLSDRFSAERPKGSFSTLEIQRTEQGDSAMYLCASSFYTGDYGYTFGSGTRLTVV.

As regards this clone: From the germline J gene comes the end of the CDR3, since the read stops 3 residues before it. The chain recombines TRBV11-3 with TRBJ2-1, with a possible D match to TRBD2 (5 bases). Germline CDR1 reads SGHNT; CDR2 reads YENEEA. V was shortened by 4 bases and J by 9 bases, with 7 bases between the two germline ends. This CDR3 has 11 residues. The sequenced part of the CDR3 DNA is TGTGCCAGCAGCTCGGGGAGTGAG. Its translation is CASSSGSE. The full CDR3 is CASSSGSEQFF.

This clone was seen a few times. The observed sequence ends 3 residues before the CDR3 terminus, with the missing tail filled in from the germline J gene. This chain uses TRBV19 with TRBJ2-7; 9 bases line up with TRBD2. Unmatched junction bases numbered 6, after V lost 1 base and J lost 2 bases. Per the germline V gene, CDR1 is LNHDA and CDR2 is SQIVND (reference sequence). This CDR3 contains 16 residues. The CDR3 DNA, read in part, is TGTGCCAGTAGTATAGCCTTAGCGGGGGAAGCCTACGAG. As protein: CASSIALAGEAYE. The CDR3 reads in full as CASSIALAGEAYEQYF.

In its sample, this clone was seen many times. The read is 3 residues too short to cover the CDR3 end, so that end is filled in from the germline J gene. This chain links TRBV6-1 with TRBJ2-7; tentative D call: TRBD2 (6 bases). Deletions cut 1 base from V and 5 bases from J, with 9 bases between. The CDR3 contains 13 residues. From germline, CDR1 is MNHNS and CDR2 SASEGT. The DNA read from the CDR3 is TGTGCCAGCAGTGAAGTCCGCGGGAACGAG. Encoded protein: CASSEVRGNE. The full CDR3 is CASSEVRGNEQYF.

This clone appeared many times. From the germline J gene comes the end of the CDR3, since the read stops 3 residues before it. This chain uses TRBV14 with TRBJ2-1, with 8 bases lining up with TRBD2. Germline-derived CDR1 and CDR2 are SGHDN and FVKESK. The CDR3 is 14 residues long. V was pared by 5 bases and J by 9 bases, with 9 bases of the junction left unmatched. Partial CDR3 DNA: TGTGCCAGCAGCACCCTAAGCGGGAGCGCTGAG. Its protein is CASSTLSGSAE. The entire CDR3 sequence reads CASSTLSGSAEQFF.

This clone was observed a handful of times. This same CDR3 is encoded by further DNA sequences in the sample. This CDR3 reads CASSPDRIGNTIYF. CDR3 DNA (partial): TGTGCCAGCAGCCCTGACAGGATCGGAAACACC. The chain combines TRBV16 with TRBJ1-3; D possibly corresponds to TRBD1 (6 bases). The read falls 3 residues short of the CDR3 end, and the missing part is taken from the germline J gene. V was cut by 4 bases and J by 4 bases, with 11 bases left in between. CDR1 KGHSY and CDR2 FQNENV come from the germline V gene. CDR3 size: 14 residues.

This clone was seen ten or more times. The read is 3 residues too short to cover the CDR3 end, so that end is filled in from the germline J gene. The chain links TRBV29-1 to TRBJ1-2, with D maybe TRBD1 (6 bases). CDR3 length: 15 residues. CDR1 is SQVTM, CDR2 ANQGSEA, per germline. V lost 6 bases and J 4 bases, leaving 21 bases between the germline ends. The sequenced part of the CDR3 DNA is TGCAGCGTCCGGGCAACAGGGACATCCGTCTATGGC. It encodes CSVRATGTSVYG. The whole CDR3 protein reads CSVRATGTSVYGYTF.

The sample holds many counts of this clone. Incomplete CDR3 DNA: TGTGCCAGTACCTTCGTCTACCTCGGGGTCTCTGGGGCCAACGTC. Translating gives CASTFVYLGVSGANV. The full CDR3 is CASTFVYLGVSGANVLTF. V and J are TRBV19 and TRBJ2-6; TRBD2 is a possible D gene (5 bases). With the read ending 3 residues before the CDR3 end, the germline J gene is used to fill in that end. Trimming took off 7 bases at V and 0 bases at J, with 19 bases between the two ends. Germline V gives CDR1 LNHDA, CDR2 SQIVND (reference sequence). The CDR3 is 18 residues long.

This clone was seen at least ten times. The sequence runs out 3 residues before the end of the CDR3; the remainder is reconstructed from the germline J gene. This sequence joins TRBV2 and TRBJ2-1, with D possibly being TRBD2 (5 bases). Germline-derived CDR1 and CDR2 are SNHLY and FYNNEI. Between the trimmed V and J ends, which lost 4 bases and 9 bases, there was a span of 19 bases. The CDR3 loop spans 15 amino acids. The part of the CDR3 DNA that was read is TGTGCCAGCAGTGCACGGACTGTTTACGGTGGTGAG. This translates into CASSARTVYGGE. The entire CDR3 is CASSARTVYGGEQFF. Complete variable domain (other parts from reference TRBV2 and TRBJ2-1): EPEVTQTPSHQVTQMGQEVILRCVPISNHLYFYWYRQILGQKVEFLVSFYNNEISEKSEIFDDQFSVERPDGSNFTLKIRSTKLEDSAMYFCASSARTVYGGEQFFGPGTRLTVL.